These T cell receptor beta chains were read from a single sample in a study of a mutant IDH1 vaccine in newly diagnosed glioma. These receptors have no known antigen. TCRdb's copy holds only in-frame clones and misses some; the assay was immunoSEQ multiplex PCR. The sample has under 60,000 clones, less than 80% seen once. Sequences were derived from PBMCs, sampled from a glioma patient whose treatment included an IDH1 peptide vaccine. The receptors come from a man in his forties or fifties with glioma. Each CDR3 is given with its conserved first and last residue. The D gene is left open where the match is weak. Size values are once, few and many counts, or a class for expanded clones, and some rows have none.

>few|TRBJ1-2|NA|TRBV15|14
CATSREVLGGGYTF
TGTGCCACCAGCAGAGAGGTCCTCGGGGGTGGCTACACCTTC
>NA|TRBJ1-1|NA|TRBV4-1|18
CASSQGLLSRSGDTEAFF
TGCGCCAGCAGCCAAGGGCTACTCTCCAGGAGTGGGGACACTGAAGCTTTCTTT
>NA|TRBJ2-3|TRBD2|TRBV9|17
CASSEGLAGGPADTQYF
TGTGCCAGCAGCGAGGGACTAGCGGGAGGGCCCGCAGATACGCAGTATTTT
>NA|TRBJ1-1|NA|TRBV11-2|14
CASSLSGVQMKAFF
TGTGCCAGCAGCTTGTCAGGGGTTCAAATGAAGGCTTTCTTT
>NA|TRBJ1-1|TRBD1|TRBV5-8|15
CASSPTHRGSTEAFF
TGTGCCAGCAGCCCCACCCACAGGGGAAGCACTGAAGCTTTCTTT
>NA|TRBJ2-5|TRBD2|TRBV11-2|18
CASSPPLAGGPKGETQYF
TGTGCCAGCAGCCCCCCCCTAGCGGGAGGGCCCAAGGGGGAGACCCAGTACTTC
>NA|TRBJ2-2|TRBD1|TRBV19|15
CASSRDRVGDGELFF
TGTGCCAGTAGTCGGGACAGGGTGGGGGACGGGGAGCTGTTTTTT
>NA|TRBJ1-5|NA|TRBV6-5|14
CASRPRGSNQPQHF
TGTGCCAGCAGACCCAGGGGAAGCAATCAGCCCCAGCATTTT
>NA|TRBJ1-1|NA|TRBV5-5|16
CASSWLRSQGDTEAFF
TGTGCCAGCAGCTGGTTACGCAGCCAAGGAGACACTGAAGCTTTCTTT
>NA|TRBJ2-3|NA|TRBV10-3|13
CAIGNPIADTQYF
TGTGCCATCGGCAACCCAATCGCAGATACGCAGTATTTT
>NA|TRBJ1-1|TRBD1|TRBV5-6|17
CASSLSGQGGWTTEAFF
TGTGCCAGCAGCCTATCGGGACAGGGGGGGTGGACCACTGAAGCTTTCTTT
>NA|TRBJ2-2|NA|TRBV11-3|14
CASSQSPNTGELFF
TGTGCCAGCAGCCAGAGCCCCAACACCGGGGAGCTGTTTTTT
>few|TRBJ1-1|NA|TRBV27|13
CASSFARNTEAFF
TGTGCCAGCAGTTTTGCCAGGAACACTGAAGCTTTCTTT
>NA|TRBJ2-7|TRBD2|TRBV10-3|15
CAISVGEGIAYEQYF
TGTGCCATCAGTGTCGGGGAGGGGATAGCCTACGAGCAGTACTTC
>once|TRBJ2-7|TRBD2|TRBV5-4|15
CASSLPTSGGYEQYF
TGTGCCAGCAGCTTGCCCACTAGCGGGGGCTACGAGCAGTACTTC
>NA|TRBJ2-4|NA|TRBV4-1|12
CASSHVGNIQYF
TGCGCCAGCAGCCACGTCGGAAACATTCAGTACTTC
>once|TRBJ2-2|NA|TRBV25-1|16
CASSPPMTGDTGELFF
TGTGCCAGCAGTCCCCCCATGACGGGAGACACCGGGGAGCTGTTTTTT
>NA|TRBJ2-1|TRBD2|TRBV27|16
CASSSALSGIYNEQFF
TGTGCCAGCAGTTCTGCCTTGAGCGGGATCTACAATGAGCAGTTCTTC
>NA|TRBJ2-1|TRBD2|TRBV29-1|13
CSASPGGSNEQFF
TGCAGCGCGTCCCCGGGAGGGAGCAATGAGCAGTTCTTC
>NA|TRBJ1-1|NA|TRBV10-3|17
CAISESHLAQRDTEAFF
TGTGCCATCAGTGAGTCGCATTTGGCTCAACGGGACACTGAAGCTTTCTTT
>NA|TRBJ2-1|TRBD1|TRBV9|14
CASRGDRSYNEQFF
TGTGCCAGCAGAGGGGACAGGAGTTACAATGAGCAGTTCTTC